This T cell receptor beta chain emerged from a study of shared T cell receptors in the human thymus. Germline V gives CDR1 SGDLS, CDR2 YYNGEE. V dropped 4 bases and J dropped 2 bases, with 26 bases sitting between them. The CDR3 is 19 residues long. Method: immunoSEQ multiplex PCR; TCRdb's copy keeps in-frame clones and lacks some. The data hold hundreds of thousands of clones, with 80% to 90% observed a single time. These same records also appear under a second study, on human thymus T cells. This second report adds: All donors were healthy Finnish infants who were undergoing corrective surgery to treat congenital heart defects. Seemingly biased V and J gene usage marked thymic and blood repertoires.

The gene calls are TRBV9 and TRBJ2-3, with D possibly TRBD1 on 6 matching bases. The clonotype comes from a girl under three years old with a congenital heart defect. Sequencing was carried out using thymocytes. The CDR3 coding sequence is TGTGCCAGCAGCACCCCCTGGACAGCAAACATTACCTTCACAGATACGCAGTATTTT. Translation: CASSTPWTANITFTDTQYF.